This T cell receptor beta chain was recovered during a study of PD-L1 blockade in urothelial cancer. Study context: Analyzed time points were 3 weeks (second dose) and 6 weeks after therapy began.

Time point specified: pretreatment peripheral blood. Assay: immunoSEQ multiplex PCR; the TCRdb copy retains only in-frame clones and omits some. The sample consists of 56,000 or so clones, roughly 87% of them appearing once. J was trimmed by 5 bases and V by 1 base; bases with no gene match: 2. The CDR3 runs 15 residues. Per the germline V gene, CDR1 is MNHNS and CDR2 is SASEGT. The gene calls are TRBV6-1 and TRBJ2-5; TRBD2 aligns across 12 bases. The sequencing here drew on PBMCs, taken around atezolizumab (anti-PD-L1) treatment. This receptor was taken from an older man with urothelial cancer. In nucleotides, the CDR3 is TGTGCCAGCAGTGAAGGGACTAGCGGGACGGAGACCCAGTACTTC. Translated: CASSEGTSGTETQYF.